A single sample is the source of the 4 T cell receptor beta chains below, sequenced in a study of OX40 agonist ivuxolimab in advanced cancers. Assay: immunoSEQ multiplex PCR; the TCRdb copy retains only in-frame clones and omits some. The table has tens of thousands of clones, 82% seen once. Sequenced here: CD4+ or CD8+ T cells sorted from blood, sampled in a trial of the OX40 agonist ivuxolimab. Every receptor here comes from an adult with an advanced solid tumor such as melanoma, head and neck, liver or kidney cancer.

The chain employs TRBV5-5 and TRBJ1-2, with TRBD1 matching over 8 bases. The trim removed 4 bases at V and 3 bases at J, leaving 5 bases unmatched. The CDR3 is made up of 14 amino acids. Looked up from germline, CDR1 is SGHKS and CDR2 is YYEKEE (reference sequence). Here the CDR3 DNA reads TGTGCCAGCAGCCCCAGGGGGCGGGACTATGGCTACACCTTC. This sequence encodes CASSPRGRDYGYTF.

This chain links TRBV19 with TRBJ1-6, with D possibly TRBD1 on 5 matching bases. This CDR3 is 10 amino acids long. CDR1 and CDR2 from the germline V gene are LNHDA and SQIVND (reference sequence). The V end was cut by 8 bases, the J end by 9 bases, with 5 bases between. The CDR3 sequence: CASGGSPLHF. As DNA, the CDR3 is TGTGCCAGTGGGGGTTCACCCCTCCACTTT.

This chain connects TRBV28 to TRBJ1-1; D gene unclear. The CDR3 runs 12 residues. V dropped 5 bases and J dropped 4 bases, with 8 bases sitting between them. Per the germline V gene, CDR1 is MDHEN and CDR2 is SYDVKM. The CDR3 DNA follows: TGTGCCAGCAGTGTCCCCGGCACTGAAGCTTTCTTT. Encoded protein: CASSVPGTEAFF.

J is TRBJ2-2 and V is TRBV19; tentative D call: TRBD2 (7 bases). Germline lookup yields CDR1 LNHDA and CDR2 SQIVND (reference sequence). V was pared by 4 bases and J by 4 bases, with 16 bases between. The CDR3 has 16 residues. CDR3 in DNA: TGTGCCAGTAGTAGATGGGAGGGGGATGGCACCGGGGAGCTGTTTTTT. It is translated as CASSRWEGDGTGELFF.